Below are 32 T cell receptor beta chains sequenced from a single sample in a study of beta chain features in type 1 diabetes (dated by TCRdb to between 2017 and 2018). Library preparation employed the immunoSEQ multiplex PCR assay. The High Capacity cDNA Reverse Transcription Kit was used to reverse transcribe all of the isolated RNA, meaning that expressed TCRB transcripts were what got sequenced. The source is immuneACCESS, and TCRdb retained only in-frame sequences with V and J called. Part of the clones is not carried over; for the studies checked, unresolved V genes explain less than half of this, and the remainder is unexplained. This sample holds roughly 610,000 clones; around 15% were observed only once. Roughly 0.098% of the sample lies in the top ten. The sample consisted of naive CD4+ T cells from blood. In the paper's terms, the cell subset or site label means: true naive CD4+ T cells. The source of these receptors is a man in his late teens or twenties in good health.

The chain has TRBV25-1 and TRBJ2-6; perhaps TRBD2 as D (5 bases). V lost 4 bases and J 4 bases, leaving 14 bases between the germline ends. The germline V gene has CDR1 MGHDK and CDR2 SYGVNS. This CDR3 has 16 residues. CDR3 DNA sequence: TGTGCCAGCAGTGCCCGAGAGGGTTCAGGGGCCAACGTCCTGACTTTC. This gives the protein CASSAREGSGANVLTF. The full variable domain, its missing parts supplied by reference TRBV25-1 and TRBJ2-6, is EADIYQTPRYLVIGTGKKITLECSQTMGHDKMYWYQQDPGMELHLIHYSYGVNSTEKGDLSSESTVSRIRTEHFPLTLESARPSHTSQYLCASSAREGSGANVLTFGAGSRLTVL.

The sample holds a few counts of this clone. The DNA of the CDR3 is TGTGCCAGCAAGGGACAGGCGACTGAAGCTTTCTTT. Protein: CASKGQATEAFF. This rearrangement joins TRBV2 to TRBJ1-1; 8 bases are shared with TRBD1. J lost 5 bases, V lost 7 bases, and 3 bases had no gene match. CDR3 length: 12 amino acids. Germline CDR1 is SNHLY and CDR2 is FYNNEI.

The rearrangement uses TRBV28 and TRBJ2-7; 10 positions match TRBD2. The V gene's germline CDR1 is MDHEN and CDR2 SYDVKM. V was pared by 6 bases and J by 3 bases, with 11 bases of the junction left unmatched. The CDR3 runs 16 residues. CDR3 DNA: TGTGCCAGCAGCCCCCGTAGCGGGGGGCTTCTCTACGAGCAGTACTTC. Translation: CASSPRSGGLLYEQYF.

V usage is TRBV18 and J usage is TRBJ2-2; tentative D call: TRBD1 (6 bases). Germline V gene data show CDR1 as KGHSH and CDR2 as LQKENI. V was trimmed by 1 base and J by 0 bases, leaving 9 bases between them. The CDR3 spans 16 residues. CDR3 nucleotide sequence: TGTGCCAGCTCACCACAAGGGGGACCGAACACCGGGGAGCTGTTTTTT. Translation gives CASSPQGGPNTGELFF.

The rearrangement links TRBV5-6 to TRBJ1-2; D is undetermined. The germline CDR1 and CDR2 sequences are SGHDT and YYEEEE. Trimming took off 2 bases at V and 2 bases at J, with 16 bases between the two ends. CDR3 length: 16 amino acids. In nucleotides, the CDR3 is TGTGCCAGCAGCTTCAGGAGCATCACGGGGAACTATGGCTACACCTTC. Protein: CASSFRSITGNYGYTF.

This clone occurred a few times. The chain employs TRBV11-2 and TRBJ1-2, with no clear D. Germline V gene sequence: CDR1 SGHAT, CDR2 FQNNGV. The CDR3 extends over 12 amino acids. V lost 3 bases and J lost 4, with 6 bases in between. The CDR3 sequence is CASSFLLYGYTF. DNA for the CDR3: TGTGCCAGCAGCTTTCTACTCTATGGCTACACCTTC.

Concerning this clone: The same CDR3 can be traced to other DNA sequences in this sample. The chain is built from TRBV5-1 and TRBJ2-3; a possible D gene is TRBD1 (6 bases). Per germline, CDR1 SGHRS and CDR2 YFSETQ. The CDR3 has 13 residues. Trimming removed 4 bases from V and 6 bases from J, with 12 bases in between. The CDR3 DNA reads as TGCGCCAGCAGCCCCGGGACAACCGATACGCAGTATTTT. Residues: CASSPGTTDTQYF.

The chain has TRBV5-4 and TRBJ2-5; possibly TRBD1 for D (5 bases). V lost 4 bases and J 5 bases, leaving 18 bases between the germline ends. The CDR3 runs to 15 residues. From germline, CDR1 is SGHNT and CDR2 YYREEE (reference sequence). The CDR3 DNA sequence: TGTGCCAGCAGCGTGGAACCAGGGAAGGGGGAGACCCAGTACTTC. This sequence encodes CASSVEPGKGETQYF.

The chain is built from TRBV19 and TRBJ1-2; perhaps TRBD1 as D (6 bases). CDR1 and CDR2 from the germline V gene are LNHDA and SQIVND (reference sequence). The V and J ends lost 9 bases and 5 bases respectively, with 19 bases between them. The CDR3 loop spans 14 amino acids. The CDR3 DNA follows: TGTGCCAGCGGGACCCCTGAGGGACAATATGGCTACACCTTC. As protein: CASGTPEGQYGYTF.

The table lists this clone with a few counts. The chain uses TRBV28 and TRBJ2-1, with D possibly called TRBD1 or TRBD2 (5 bases each). V lost 5 bases to trimming and J lost 4 bases, with 15 bases between them. The CDR3 is 15 amino acids. The germline V gene has CDR1 MDHEN and CDR2 SYDVKM. The CDR3 sequence is CASSPGTVGYNEQFF. Written as DNA, the CDR3 is TGTGCCAGCAGTCCCGGGACGGTCGGGTACAATGAGCAGTTCTTC.

The chain is built from TRBV5-1 and TRBJ2-1, with D hard to call. Germline-derived CDR1 and CDR2 are SGHRS and YFSETQ. This CDR3 has 15 amino acids. V lost 4 bases and J lost 1, with 12 bases in between. For the CDR3, the DNA is TGCGCCAGCAGCCCGATAGACCTTTCCTACAATGAGCAGTTCTTC. This sequence encodes CASSPIDLSYNEQFF.

This clone was observed a handful of times. This chain uses TRBV5-1 with TRBJ1-4; no clear D gene. The length of the CDR3 is 17 residues. V lost 1 base and J lost 1, with 14 bases in between. Germline V gene sequence: CDR1 SGHRS, CDR2 YFSETQ. In DNA form, the CDR3 reads TGCGCCAGCAGCTTGACCCCTAACAGCGGAACTAATGAAAAACTGTTTTTT. Amino acids: CASSLTPNSGTNEKLFF.

This chain connects TRBV5-1 to TRBJ1-1; TRBD1 matches 8 bases. CDR1 SGHRS and CDR2 YFSETQ come from the germline V gene. J lost 5 bases, V lost 4 bases, and 16 bases had no gene match. The CDR3 consists of 17 residues. The CDR3 nucleotides read TGCGCCAGCAGCCCGGGTTGGACCAGGGGGCTCGGGACTGAAGCTTTCTTT. Translated, it gives CASSPGWTRGLGTEAFF.

Points on this clone: Compared with germline, one end of the junction differs, possibly owing to a read error. The rearrangement links TRBV23-1 to TRBJ2-3; TRBD2 matches at 12 bases. TRBV23-1 is placed among ORFs of uncertain function. The CDR3 is 11 amino acids. CDR3 DNA sequence: TGCGCCAGCAGCTGGACTAGCGGGACGTGTTTT. Amino acid sequence: CASSWTSGTCF.

The chain links TRBV2 to TRBJ2-7; tentative D call: TRBD1 (6 bases). The CDR3 totals 18 residues. Trimming cost V 4 bases and J 0 bases, with 22 bases left between them. The V gene's germline CDR1 is SNHLY and CDR2 FYNNEI. The CDR3 reads CASSARQALGLSSYEQYF. Written as DNA, the CDR3 is TGTGCCAGCAGTGCAAGACAGGCGTTAGGGTTAAGCTCCTACGAGCAGTACTTC.

The chain combines TRBV9 with TRBJ2-3; D gene unclear. CDR1 is SGDLS and CDR2 is YYNGEE in the germline V gene. The V end was cut by 0 bases, the J end by 1 base, with 9 bases between. The CDR3 runs 15 residues. The CDR3 nucleotides read TGTGCCAGCAGCGTAGAACCCCTAGGCACAGATACGCAGTATTTT. Protein: CASSVEPLGTDTQYF.

The sample holds a few counts of this clone. This chain uses TRBV7-2 with TRBJ1-3; D not resolved. V lost 1 base to trimming and J lost 0 bases, with 10 bases between them. Germline V CDR1 and CDR2: SGHTA, FQGNSA. The length of the CDR3 is 16 residues. CDR3 sequence: CASSLGIMNSGNTIYF. CDR3 nucleotide sequence: TGTGCCAGCAGCTTAGGCATAATGAACTCTGGAAACACCATATATTTT.

CDR3 bases: TGTGCCAGCAGCAGGACCTACGAGCAGTACTTC. Amino acids: CASSRTYEQYF. V usage is TRBV28 and J usage is TRBJ2-7, with D unresolved. Germline V gene lookup returns CDR1 MDHEN and CDR2 SYDVKM. Trimming removed 6 bases from V and 2 bases from J, with 5 bases in between. The CDR3 runs to 11 residues.

The chain joins TRBV7-3 to TRBJ2-5, with TRBD1 identical over 7 bases. This CDR3 comprises 15 residues. CDR1 and CDR2 from the germline V gene are SGHTA and FQGTGA. V trimming: 5 bases; J trimming: 2 bases; junction bases outside the gene matches: 8. CDR3 sequence: CASSPTRDSQETQYF. In DNA, the CDR3 is TGTGCCAGCAGCCCCACTCGGGACAGTCAAGAGACCCAGTACTTC. The full variable domain, rest sourced from reference TRBV7-3 and TRBJ2-5, is GAGVSQTPSNKVTEKGKYVELRCDPISGHTALYWYRQSLGQGPEFLIYFQGTGAADDSGLPNDRFFAVRPEGSVSTLKIQRTERGDSAVYLCASSPTRDSQETQYFGPGTRLLVL.

This clone was seen a handful of times. This chain connects TRBV27 to TRBJ1-2; D remains unclear. The V gene's germline CDR1 is MNHEY and CDR2 SMNVEV (reference sequence). Trimming left V 3 bases short and J 4 bases short, with 12 bases between. The CDR3 totals 14 residues. CDR3 nucleotide sequence: TGTGCCAGCAGTTTTAAGGGCGCAGGCTATGGCTACACCTTC. Its protein product is CASSFKGAGYGYTF.

This chain uses TRBV28 with TRBJ2-7, with D possibly matching TRBD2 (6 bases). Germline CDR1 reads MDHEN; CDR2 reads SYDVKM. V shed 5 bases and J shed 5 bases, with 13 bases lying between them. The CDR3 sequence is 13 residues long. The CDR3 sequence is CASSLPGGNEQYF. CDR3 nucleotide sequence: TGTGCCAGCAGTCTCCCCGGCGGGAACGAGCAGTACTTC.

The chain has TRBV25-1 and TRBJ2-3, with D hard to call. V was trimmed by 6 bases and J by 3 bases, leaving 13 bases between them. The germline gives CDR1 MGHDK, CDR2 SYGVNS. This CDR3 has 14 residues. The CDR3 DNA reads as TGTGCCAGCAGAAGGTTAGGTGCAACAGATACGCAGTATTTT. As protein: CASRRLGATDTQYF.

This clone was counted between two and nine times. The chain joins TRBV15 to TRBJ2-5, with D tentatively TRBD1 (6 bases). The CDR3 loop spans 15 amino acids. V lost 0 bases and J lost 4, with 12 bases in between. Germline CDR1 is LNHNV and CDR2 is YYDKDF (reference sequence). The CDR3 loop reads CATSRDSDRRETQYF. The CDR3 region has the DNA TGTGCCACCAGCAGAGACTCCGACAGGCGAGAGACCCAGTACTTC.

This clone was found a few times. The V gene is TRBV5-4, the J gene TRBJ2-3, with 10 positions matching TRBD1. Unmatched junction bases numbered 13, after V lost 4 bases and J lost 5 bases. CDR1 and CDR2 (germline): SGHNT, YYREEE (reference sequence). The CDR3 covers 17 residues. CDR3 amino acids: CASSPKVPGQGIDTQYF. In nucleotides, the CDR3 is TGTGCCAGCAGCCCCAAGGTTCCGGGACAGGGGATAGATACGCAGTATTTT.

This rearrangement joins TRBV19 to TRBJ1-5; tentative D call: TRBD1 (6 bases). Germline V lookup: CDR1 LNHDA, CDR2 SQIVND (reference sequence). V was pared by 2 bases and J by 2 bases, with 10 bases between. The CDR3 consists of 15 residues. The CDR3 DNA follows: TGTGCCAGTAGTATACGGGGGGCAGGCAATCAGCCCCAGCATTTT. Protein: CASSIRGAGNQPQHF.

This clone was picked up a small number of times. This sample also contains other DNA sequences that code for the same CDR3. The V and J genes are TRBV7-9 and TRBJ1-5; D unresolved. In germline, CDR1 is SEHNR, CDR2 FQNEAQ (reference sequence). The CDR3 extends over 15 amino acids. V was trimmed by 0 bases and J by 0 bases, leaving 6 bases between them. The CDR3 sequence: CASSLAGYSNQPQHF. The CDR3 DNA reads as TGTGCCAGCAGCTTAGCGGGGTATAGCAATCAGCCCCAGCATTTT.

This clone was detected a few times. The gene calls are TRBV7-2 and TRBJ1-2; possible D gene TRBD1, 5 bases. The length of the CDR3 is 15 residues. V was trimmed by 5 bases and J by 5 bases, leaving 18 bases between them. Germline V lookup: CDR1 SGHTA, CDR2 FQGNSA. CDR3: CASSAGPGPTYGYTF. The CDR3 DNA follows: TGTGCCAGCAGCGCGGGACCGGGACCAACTTATGGCTACACCTTC.

The chain joins TRBV19 to TRBJ2-3; TRBD2 agrees at 7 bases. The CDR3 runs 18 residues. Germline CDR1 is LNHDA and CDR2 is SQIVND (reference sequence). After removal of 3 bases from V and 3 bases from J, the junction contained 15 bases not matched to a gene. This CDR3 reads CASSIKGPPGLGTDTQYF. CDR3 DNA sequence: TGTGCCAGTAGTATTAAAGGACCGCCTGGACTAGGGACAGATACGCAGTATTTT.

This clone was recorded a few times. The V and J genes are TRBV7-2 and TRBJ2-6, with 9 positions matching TRBD1. The CDR3 contains 17 residues. V lost 5 bases and J lost 0; bases outside the gene matches: 5. Per germline, CDR1 SGHTA and CDR2 FQGNSA. Written as DNA, the CDR3 is TGTGCCAGCAGCAACAGGGGGCCCCTCTCTGGGGCCAACGTCCTGACTTTC. It specifies CASSNRGPLSGANVLTF.

The V gene is TRBV6-5, the J gene TRBJ1-1; D perhaps matches TRBD1 (5 bases). This CDR3 has 14 residues. The V and J ends lost 4 bases and 1 base respectively, with 10 bases between them. Germline CDR1 reads MNHEY; CDR2 reads SVGAGI. The DNA for the CDR3 is TGTGCCAGCAGTTTCAGGGCGTGGAACACTGAAGCTTTCTTT. This gives the protein CASSFRAWNTEAFF.

This clone was seen only a few times. The V and J genes are TRBV14 and TRBJ1-3; 10 bases agree with TRBD1. J lost 2 bases, V lost 2 bases, and 6 bases had no gene match. CDR1 is SGHDN and CDR2 is FVKESK in the germline V gene. This CDR3 has 17 amino acids. For the CDR3, the DNA is TGTGCCAGCAGCCAATGGGACAGGGGAAGAACTGGAAACACCATATATTTT. Its protein is CASSQWDRGRTGNTIYF. Using reference TRBV14 and TRBJ1-3 for the parts outside the CDR3, the full variable domain is EAGVTQFPSHSVIEKGQTVTLRCDPISGHDNLYWYRRVMGKEIKFLLHFVKESKQDESGMPNNRFLAERTGGTYSTLKVQPAELEDSGVYFCASSQWDRGRTGNTIYFGEGSWLTVV.

J is TRBJ2-1 and V is TRBV12-5, with 9 bases aligning to TRBD1. Trimming at V came to 0 bases and at J to 7 bases, leaving 10 bases not matched to a gene. The V gene's germline CDR1 is LGHNT and CDR2 FRNRAP. CDR3 length: 17 amino acids. The CDR3 DNA is TGTGCTAGTGGTTTGGTCCTCGGGACAGGGCGTAAGAATGAGCAGTTCTTC. It specifies CASGLVLGTGRKNEQFF.